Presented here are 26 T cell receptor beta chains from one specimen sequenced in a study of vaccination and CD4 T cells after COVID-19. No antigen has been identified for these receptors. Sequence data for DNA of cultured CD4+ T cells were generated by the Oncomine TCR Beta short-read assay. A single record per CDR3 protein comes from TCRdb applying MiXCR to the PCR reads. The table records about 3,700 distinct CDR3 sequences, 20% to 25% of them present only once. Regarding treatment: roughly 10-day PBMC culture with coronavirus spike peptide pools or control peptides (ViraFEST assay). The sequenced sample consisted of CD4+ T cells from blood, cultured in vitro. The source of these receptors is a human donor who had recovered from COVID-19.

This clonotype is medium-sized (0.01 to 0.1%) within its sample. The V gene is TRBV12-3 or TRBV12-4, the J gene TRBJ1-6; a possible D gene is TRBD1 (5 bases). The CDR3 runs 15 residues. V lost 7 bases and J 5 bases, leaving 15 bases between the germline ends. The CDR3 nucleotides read TGTGCCAGCACTCTGGGGGGAATTGATAATTCACCCCTCCACTTT. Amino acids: CASTLGGIDNSPLHF.

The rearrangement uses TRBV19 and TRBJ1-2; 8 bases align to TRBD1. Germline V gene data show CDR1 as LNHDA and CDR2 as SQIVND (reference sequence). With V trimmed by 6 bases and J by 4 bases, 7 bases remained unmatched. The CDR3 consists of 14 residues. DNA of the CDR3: TGTGCCAGTAGCAGGGGGCGACTTATCTATGGCTACACCTTC. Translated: CASSRGRLIYGYTF.

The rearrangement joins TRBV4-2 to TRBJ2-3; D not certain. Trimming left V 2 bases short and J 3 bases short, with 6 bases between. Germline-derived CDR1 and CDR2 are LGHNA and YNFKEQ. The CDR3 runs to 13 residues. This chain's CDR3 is CASSQPATDTQYF. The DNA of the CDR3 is TGTGCCAGCAGCCAACCTGCAACAGATACGCAGTATTTT.

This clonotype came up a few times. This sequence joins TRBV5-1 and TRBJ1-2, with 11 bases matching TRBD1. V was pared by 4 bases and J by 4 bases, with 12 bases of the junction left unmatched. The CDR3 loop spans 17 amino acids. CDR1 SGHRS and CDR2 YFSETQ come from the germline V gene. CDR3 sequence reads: CASSPSPGTGGIYGYTF. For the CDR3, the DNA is TGCGCCAGCAGCCCAAGTCCCGGGACAGGGGGGATCTATGGCTACACCTTC. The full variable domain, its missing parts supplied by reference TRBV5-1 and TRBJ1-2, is KAGVTQTPRYLIKTRGQQVTLSCSPISGHRSVSWYQQTPGQGLQFLFEYFSETQRNKGNFPGRFSGRQFSNSRSEMNVSTLELGDSALYLCASSPSPGTGGIYGYTFGSGTRLTVV.

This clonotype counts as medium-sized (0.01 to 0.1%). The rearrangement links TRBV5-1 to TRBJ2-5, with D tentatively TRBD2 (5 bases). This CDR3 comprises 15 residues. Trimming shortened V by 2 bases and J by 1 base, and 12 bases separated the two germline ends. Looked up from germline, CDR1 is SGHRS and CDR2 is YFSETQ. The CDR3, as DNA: TGCGCCAGCAGCTTAAGACTTAGCGCCCAAGAGACCCAGTACTTC. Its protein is CASSLRLSAQETQYF. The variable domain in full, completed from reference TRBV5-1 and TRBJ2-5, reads KAGVTQTPRYLIKTRGQQVTLSCSPISGHRSVSWYQQTPGQGLQFLFEYFSETQRNKGNFPGRFSGRQFSNSRSEMNVSTLELGDSALYLCASSLRLSAQETQYFGPGTRLLVL.

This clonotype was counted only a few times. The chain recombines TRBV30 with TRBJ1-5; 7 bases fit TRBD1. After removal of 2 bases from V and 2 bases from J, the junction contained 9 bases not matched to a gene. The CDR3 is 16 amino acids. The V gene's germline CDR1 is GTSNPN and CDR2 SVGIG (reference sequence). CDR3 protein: CAWSTLTGYGNQPQHF. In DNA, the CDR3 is TGTGCCTGGAGTACCTTGACAGGGTATGGCAATCAGCCCCAGCATTTT.

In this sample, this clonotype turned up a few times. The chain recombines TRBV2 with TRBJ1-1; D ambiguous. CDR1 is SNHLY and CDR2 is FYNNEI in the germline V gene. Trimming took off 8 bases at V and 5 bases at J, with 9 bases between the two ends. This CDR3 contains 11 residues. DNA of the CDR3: TGTGCCAGCCACGGGAGAACTGAAGCTTTCTTT. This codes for CASHGRTEAFF.

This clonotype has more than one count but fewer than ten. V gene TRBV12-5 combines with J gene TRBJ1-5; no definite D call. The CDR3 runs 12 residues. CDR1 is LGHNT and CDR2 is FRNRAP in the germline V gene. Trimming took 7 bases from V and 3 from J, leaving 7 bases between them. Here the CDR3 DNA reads TGTGCTAGTGCCTTATTCAATCAGCCCCAGCATTTT. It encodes CASALFNQPQHF. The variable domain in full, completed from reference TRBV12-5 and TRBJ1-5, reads DARVTQTPRHKVTEMGQEVTMRCQPILGHNTVFWYRQTMMQGLELLAYFRNRAPLDDSGMPKDRFSAEMPDATLATLKIQPSEPRDSAVYFCASALFNQPQHFGDGTRLSIL.

DNA of the CDR3: TGTGCCAGCAGCTCTGGACTAGAGGCTGAGCAGTTCTTC. Translated: CASSSGLEAEQFF. This chain connects TRBV7-3 to TRBJ2-1, with 7 bases fitting TRBD2. The V gene end was trimmed by 4 bases and the J gene end by 9 bases; junction bases not matched to a gene: 6. Germline lookup yields CDR1 SGHTA and CDR2 FQGTGA. This CDR3 has 13 residues.

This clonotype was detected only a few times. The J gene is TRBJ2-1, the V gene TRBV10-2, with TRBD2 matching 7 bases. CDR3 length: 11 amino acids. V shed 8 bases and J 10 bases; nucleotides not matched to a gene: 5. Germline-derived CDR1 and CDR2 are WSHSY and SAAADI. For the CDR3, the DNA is TGCGCCAGCCAGCTAGCGGTCGAGCAGTTCTTC. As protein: CASQLAVEQFF.

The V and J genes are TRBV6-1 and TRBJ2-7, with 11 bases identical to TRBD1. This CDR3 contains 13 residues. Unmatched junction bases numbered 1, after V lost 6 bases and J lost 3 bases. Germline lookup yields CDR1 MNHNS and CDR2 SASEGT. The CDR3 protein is CASRGTGGYEQYF. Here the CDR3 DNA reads TGTGCCAGCAGGGGGACAGGGGGCTACGAGCAGTACTTC.

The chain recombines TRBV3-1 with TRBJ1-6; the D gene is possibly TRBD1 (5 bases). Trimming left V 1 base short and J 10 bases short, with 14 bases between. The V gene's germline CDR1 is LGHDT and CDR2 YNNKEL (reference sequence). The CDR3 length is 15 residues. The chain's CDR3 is CASSQAAGPGSPLHF. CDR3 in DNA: TGTGCCAGCAGCCAAGCCGCAGGGCCAGGATCACCCCTCCACTTT.

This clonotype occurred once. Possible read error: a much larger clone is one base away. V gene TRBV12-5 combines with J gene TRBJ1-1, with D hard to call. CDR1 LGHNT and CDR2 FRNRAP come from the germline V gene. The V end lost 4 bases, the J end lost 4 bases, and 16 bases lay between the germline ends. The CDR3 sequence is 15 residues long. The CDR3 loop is CASGSGRGAGTEAFF. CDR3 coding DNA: TGTGCTAGTGGTTCTGGTCGGGGAGCGGGCACTGAAGCTTTCTTT.

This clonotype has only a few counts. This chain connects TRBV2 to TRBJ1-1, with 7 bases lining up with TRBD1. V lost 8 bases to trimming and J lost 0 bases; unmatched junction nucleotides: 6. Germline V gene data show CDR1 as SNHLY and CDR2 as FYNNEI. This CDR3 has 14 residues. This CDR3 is CASGMGTVNTEAFF. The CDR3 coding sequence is TGTGCCAGCGGCATGGGGACAGTGAACACTGAAGCTTTCTTT.

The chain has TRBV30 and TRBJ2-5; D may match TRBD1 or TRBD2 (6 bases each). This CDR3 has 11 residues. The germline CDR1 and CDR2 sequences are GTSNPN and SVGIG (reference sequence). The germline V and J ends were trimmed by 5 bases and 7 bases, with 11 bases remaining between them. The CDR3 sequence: CAWGGLGTQYF. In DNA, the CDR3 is TGTGCCTGGGGGGGGCTCGGGACCCAGTACTTC. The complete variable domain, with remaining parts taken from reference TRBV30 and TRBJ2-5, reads SQTIHQWPATLVQPVGSPLSLECTVEGTSNPNLYWYRQAAGRGLQLLFYSVGIGQISSEVPQNLSASRPQDRQFILSSKKLLLSDSGFYLCAWGGLGTQYFGPGTRLLVL.

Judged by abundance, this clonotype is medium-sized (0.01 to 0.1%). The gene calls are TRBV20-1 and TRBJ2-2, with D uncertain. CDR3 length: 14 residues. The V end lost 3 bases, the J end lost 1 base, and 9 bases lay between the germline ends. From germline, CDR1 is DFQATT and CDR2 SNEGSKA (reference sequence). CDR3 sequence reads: CSASRSGNTGELFF. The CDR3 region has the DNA TGCAGTGCTAGTCGTTCAGGGAACACCGGGGAGCTGTTTTTT.

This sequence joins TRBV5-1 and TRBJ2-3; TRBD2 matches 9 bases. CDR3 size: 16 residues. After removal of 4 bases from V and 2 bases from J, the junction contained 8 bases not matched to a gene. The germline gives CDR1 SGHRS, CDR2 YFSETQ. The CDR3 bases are TGCGCCAGCAGCAGCGGACTAGCGCTCATCACAGATACGCAGTATTTT. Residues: CASSSGLALITDTQYF.

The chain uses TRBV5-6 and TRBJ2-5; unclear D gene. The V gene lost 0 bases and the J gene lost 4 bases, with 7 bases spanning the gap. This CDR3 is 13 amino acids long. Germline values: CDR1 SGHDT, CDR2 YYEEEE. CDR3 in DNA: TGTGCCAGCAGCTTGGACAATCGAGAGACCCAGTACTTC. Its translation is CASSLDNRETQYF.

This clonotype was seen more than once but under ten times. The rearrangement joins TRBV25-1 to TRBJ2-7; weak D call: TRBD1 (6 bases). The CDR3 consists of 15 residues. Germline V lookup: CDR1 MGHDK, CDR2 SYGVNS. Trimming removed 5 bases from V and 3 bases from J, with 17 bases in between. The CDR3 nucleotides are TGTGCCAGCAGTCCATCAGGGGTCATTGTCTACGAGCAGTACTTC. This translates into CASSPSGVIVYEQYF.

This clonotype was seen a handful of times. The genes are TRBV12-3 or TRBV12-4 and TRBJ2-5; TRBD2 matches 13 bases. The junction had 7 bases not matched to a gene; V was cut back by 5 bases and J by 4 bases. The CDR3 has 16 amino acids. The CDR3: CASSPGGLAGRETQYF. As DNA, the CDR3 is TGTGCCAGCAGTCCCGGGGGACTAGCGGGGCGAGAGACCCAGTACTTC.

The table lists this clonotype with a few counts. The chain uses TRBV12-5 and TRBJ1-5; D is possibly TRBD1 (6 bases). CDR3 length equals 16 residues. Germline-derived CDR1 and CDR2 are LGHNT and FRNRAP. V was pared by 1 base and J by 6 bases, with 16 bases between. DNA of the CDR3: TGTGCTAGTGGTTTGGGGGACACTACGGAGGCTCAGCCCCAGCATTTT. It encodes CASGLGDTTEAQPQHF.

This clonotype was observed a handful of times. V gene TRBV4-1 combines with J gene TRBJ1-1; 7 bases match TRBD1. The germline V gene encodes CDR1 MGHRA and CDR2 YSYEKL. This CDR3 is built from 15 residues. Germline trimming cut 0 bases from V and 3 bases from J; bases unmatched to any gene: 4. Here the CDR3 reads CASSQEATGDTEAFF. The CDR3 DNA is TGCGCCAGCAGCCAAGAGGCTACAGGGGACACTGAAGCTTTCTTT.

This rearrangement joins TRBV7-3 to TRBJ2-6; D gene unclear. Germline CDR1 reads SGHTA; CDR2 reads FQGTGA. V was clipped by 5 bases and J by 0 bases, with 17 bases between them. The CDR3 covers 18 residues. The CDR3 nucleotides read TGTGCCAGCAGCCATTCCCCGTTTCGTGGCTCTGGGGCCAACGTCCTGACTTTC. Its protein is CASSHSPFRGSGANVLTF.

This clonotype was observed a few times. For the CDR3, the DNA is TGTGCCAGCAGTATAAGGGGGATTCAGTACTTC. Protein sequence: CASSIRGIQYF. This sequence joins TRBV2 and TRBJ2-4; weak D call: TRBD1 (6 bases). Trimming removed 5 bases from V and 10 bases from J, with 9 bases in between. The CDR3 totals 11 residues. Germline V gene lookup returns CDR1 SNHLY and CDR2 FYNNEI.

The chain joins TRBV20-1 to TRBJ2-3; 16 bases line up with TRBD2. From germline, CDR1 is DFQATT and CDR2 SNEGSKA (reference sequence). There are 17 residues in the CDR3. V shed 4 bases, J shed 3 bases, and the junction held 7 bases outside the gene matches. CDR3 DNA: TGCAGTGCTATAGGGACTAGCGGGGGGGCGGGGACAGATACGCAGTATTTT. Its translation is CSAIGTSGGAGTDTQYF.

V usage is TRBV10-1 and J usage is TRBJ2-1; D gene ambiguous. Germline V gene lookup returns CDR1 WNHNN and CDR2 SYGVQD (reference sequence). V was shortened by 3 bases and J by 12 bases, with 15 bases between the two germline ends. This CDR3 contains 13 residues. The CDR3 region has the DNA TGCGCCAGCAGTGATTCCCCCCATCCGGGGCAGTTCTTC. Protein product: CASSDSPHPGQFF.